Listed here are 5 T cell receptor beta chains from one sample, sequenced in a study of blood T cell repertoires in COVID-19 (TCRdb year 2020). Libraries were built with the immunoSEQ multiplex PCR assay. TCRdb holds this immuneACCESS table with in-frame rearrangements only. Some clones are missing; in checked studies, unresolved V genes explain under half, and the rest has no known cause. This sample is represented by approximately 230,000 clones; about 85% of them were singletons. The ten most abundant clones make up around 3% of the sample. Material: peripheral blood. Receptor source: a man aged 18 to 35 with active or convalescent COVID-19.

The rearrangement links TRBV5-4 to TRBJ2-3, with D uncertain. The CDR3 sequence is 12 residues long. Germline loops: CDR1 SGHNT, CDR2 YYREEE (reference sequence). V lost 4 bases and J 5 bases, leaving 8 bases between the germline ends. CDR3 sequence: CASSPLGDTQYF. The DNA of the CDR3 is TGTGCCAGCAGCCCCCTAGGAGATACGCAGTATTTT.

The gene calls are TRBV18 and TRBJ1-1, with D maybe TRBD1 (6 bases). This CDR3 has 14 amino acids. Germline V gene sequence: CDR1 KGHSH, CDR2 LQKENI. Trimming removed 5 bases at V and 4 bases at J, with 14 bases between. CDR3 in amino acids: CASSTGSVGTEAFF. CDR3 bases: TGTGCCAGCTCAACAGGGTCCGTGGGCACTGAAGCTTTCTTT.

The chain recombines TRBV19 with TRBJ2-4; D is perhaps TRBD2 (6 bases). This CDR3 has 18 residues. Per the germline V gene, CDR1 is LNHDA and CDR2 is SQIVND (reference sequence). The germline V and J ends were trimmed by 5 bases and 0 bases, with 20 bases remaining between them. The CDR3 spells CASSPGWRDVLAKNIQYF. For the CDR3, the DNA is TGTGCCAGTAGTCCGGGATGGCGGGACGTCCTAGCCAAAAACATTCAGTACTTC.

The chain is built from TRBV5-6 and TRBJ1-1; D is undetermined. Germline CDR1 SGHDT, CDR2 YYEEEE. V dropped 5 bases and J dropped 0 bases, with 14 bases sitting between them. This CDR3 comprises 15 residues. CDR3: CASSQPGSMNTEAFF. CDR3 coding DNA: TGTGCCAGCAGTCAGCCGGGATCTATGAACACTGAAGCTTTCTTT.

The CDR3 protein is CASSTGYGYTF. In nucleotides, the CDR3 is TGTGCCAGCAGCACAGGGTATGGCTACACCTTC. The rearrangement joins TRBV9 to TRBJ1-2; TRBD1 is a possible D gene (6 bases). Trimming pared 4 bases from V and 5 bases from J, leaving 6 bases between. The CDR3 covers 11 residues. Per the germline V gene, CDR1 is SGDLS and CDR2 is YYNGEE.